This paragraph reports one T cell receptor (beta chain). The germline CDR1 and CDR2 sequences are SGHDN and FVKESK. The CDR3 has 14 residues. V gave up 4 bases and J gave up 3 bases, with 12 bases separating them. This sample is drawn from a study of T cell changes during pregnancy in multiple sclerosis. Produced via immunoSEQ multiplex PCR; TCRdb's table is partial and in-frame only. Of about 79,000 clones detected, over 85% appear once; the ten largest clones hold 0.65% to 0.75%. This chain joins TRBV14 and TRBJ1-1, with D maybe TRBD1 (5 bases). The TCR originated in a female donor in good health, enrolled as a control in a pregnancy study. Sequenced material: peripheral blood, taken in the second trimester of pregnancy. CDR3 sequence reads: CASSPRVRDTEAFF. CDR3 coding DNA: TGTGCCAGCAGCCCCAGGGTGCGAGACACTGAAGCTTTCTTT.